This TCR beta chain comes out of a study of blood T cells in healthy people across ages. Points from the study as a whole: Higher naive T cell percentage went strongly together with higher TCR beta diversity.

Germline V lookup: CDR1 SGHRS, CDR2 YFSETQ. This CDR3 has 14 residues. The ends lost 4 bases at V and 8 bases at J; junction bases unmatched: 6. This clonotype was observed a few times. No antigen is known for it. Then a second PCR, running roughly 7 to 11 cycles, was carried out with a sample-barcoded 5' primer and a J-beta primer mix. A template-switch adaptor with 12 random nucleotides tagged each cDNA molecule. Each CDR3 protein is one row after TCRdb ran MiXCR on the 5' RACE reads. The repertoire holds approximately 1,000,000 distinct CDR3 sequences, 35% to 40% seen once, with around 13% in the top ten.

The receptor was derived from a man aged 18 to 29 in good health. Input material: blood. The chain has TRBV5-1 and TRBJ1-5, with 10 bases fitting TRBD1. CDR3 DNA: TGCGCCAGCAGCCCGACAGGGGGCGTAGAGCCCCAGCATTTT. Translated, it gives CASSPTGGVEPQHF.